These 25 T cell receptor beta chains originate from one sample sequenced in a study of cytomegalovirus exposure and HLA in healthy donors. Primers for the PCR totalled 60 Vbeta and 13 Jbeta. TCRdb's copy holds only in-frame clones and misses some; the assay was immunoSEQ multiplex PCR. The table includes approximately 100,000 clones, 85% detected once. Specimen: PBMCs. These receptors originate from a man aged 35 to 55 in good health and CMV-seropositive.

The chain joins TRBV5-1 to TRBJ2-1, with a possible D match to TRBD2 (6 bases). Trimming cost V 4 bases and J 0 bases, with 11 bases left between them. Germline V CDR1 and CDR2: SGHRS, YFSETQ. The CDR3 runs to 15 residues. The CDR3 loop reads CASSPGLSSYNEQFF. CDR3 DNA: TGCGCCAGCAGCCCCGGACTAAGCTCCTACAATGAGCAGTTCTTC.

This clone was detected once. The V gene is TRBV7-3, the J gene TRBJ2-1; TRBD1 might be the D (6 bases). The germline V and J ends were trimmed by 1 base and 7 bases, with 17 bases remaining between them. The germline gives CDR1 SGHTA, CDR2 FQGTGA. This CDR3 has 16 amino acids. CDR3 amino acids: CASSLKSHRVGNEQFF. The CDR3 nucleotides are TGTGCCAGCAGCTTAAAGAGCCACAGGGTAGGGAATGAGCAGTTCTTC.

V is TRBV6-6 and J is TRBJ1-2; D gene uncertain. Germline lookup yields CDR1 MNHNY and CDR2 SVGAGI (reference sequence). V was pared by 4 bases and J by 7 bases, with 13 bases between. The CDR3 extends over 13 amino acids. The CDR3 here is CASSLEGGSGYTF. The CDR3 DNA sequence: TGTGCCAGCAGTTTGGAAGGAGGTAGTGGCTACACCTTC.

The chain is built from TRBV4-2 and TRBJ2-6, with 12 bases lining up with TRBD2. After removal of 1 base from V and 2 bases from J, the junction contained 6 bases not matched to a gene. The CDR3 covers 19 residues. The germline V gene encodes CDR1 LGHNA and CDR2 YNFKEQ. This CDR3 reads CASSQAGLAGGPGANVLTF. CDR3 in DNA: TGTGCCAGCAGCCAAGCGGGTCTAGCGGGAGGGCCTGGGGCCAACGTCCTGACTTTC.

The chain uses TRBV28 and TRBJ1-1; TRBD1 aligns across 7 bases. There are 14 residues in the CDR3. Germline V gene lookup returns CDR1 MDHEN and CDR2 SYDVKM. V lost 5 bases to trimming and J lost 5 bases; unmatched junction nucleotides: 8. The DNA for the CDR3 is TGTGCCAGCAGTCCTCAGGGGGTCGGTACTGAAGCTTTCTTT. Residues: CASSPQGVGTEAFF.

The V call is TRBV18, the J call TRBJ2-5, with D maybe TRBD2 (5 bases). The CDR3 sequence is 15 residues long. Trimming cost V 2 bases and J 5 bases, with 15 bases left between them. Germline CDR1 is KGHSH and CDR2 is LQKENI. CDR3 protein: CASSPGLVKVETQYF. The CDR3 DNA sequence: TGTGCCAGCTCACCAGGACTGGTAAAGGTTGAGACCCAGTACTTC. Supplemented by reference TRBV18 and TRBJ2-5, the full variable domain reads NAGVMQNPRHLVRRRGQEARLRCSPMKGHSHVYWYRQLPEEGLKFMVYLQKENIIDESGMPKERFSAEFPKEGPSILRIQQVVRGDSAAYFCASSPGLVKVETQYFGPGTRLLVL.

V usage is TRBV5-1 and J usage is TRBJ2-7; 7 nucleotides agree with TRBD1. The CDR3 consists of 17 residues. After removal of 5 bases from V and 0 bases from J, the junction contained 14 bases not matched to a gene. Germline assignment: CDR1 SGHRS and CDR2 YFSETQ. CDR3 bases: TGCGCCAGCAGTCCGGACCCCGGGACAGTGAGCTCCTACGAGCAGTACTTC. Protein product: CASSPDPGTVSSYEQYF.

V and J are TRBV5-4 and TRBJ2-3; tentative D call: TRBD2 (6 bases). Germline assignment: CDR1 SGHNT and CDR2 YYREEE (reference sequence). Trimming pared 1 base from V and 1 base from J, leaving 10 bases between. CDR3 size: 15 residues. This CDR3 reads CASSLRRGGTDTQYF. The CDR3 region has the DNA TGTGCCAGCAGCTTGAGGCGGGGAGGCACAGATACGCAGTATTTT.

The CDR3 region has the DNA TGTGCCAGCAAGGGACTAGCGGGGGACAATGAGCAGTTCTTC. This codes for CASKGLAGDNEQFF. This sequence joins TRBV27 and TRBJ2-1; 14 bases line up with TRBD2. CDR3 length: 14 amino acids. Germline values: CDR1 MNHEY, CDR2 SMNVEV (reference sequence). The V gene end was trimmed by 7 bases and the J gene end by 5 bases; junction bases not matched to a gene: 1.

The CDR3 nucleotides are TGTGCCAGCAGCCAAGGGACTAGCGGAGATACGCAGTATTTT. The encoded protein is CASSQGTSGDTQYF. The chain is built from TRBV7-3 and TRBJ2-3; the match to TRBD2 covers 11 bases. The ends lost 5 bases at V and 5 bases at J; junction bases unmatched: 3. The germline CDR1 and CDR2 sequences are SGHTA and FQGTGA. The CDR3 spans 14 residues.

The chain recombines TRBV27 with TRBJ2-7, with 12 bases that match TRBD2. Germline loops: CDR1 MNHEY, CDR2 SMNVEV (reference sequence). V gave up 4 bases and J gave up 4 bases; unmatched junction bases: 8. The CDR3 contains 16 residues. The CDR3: CASSSTRTSGKYEQYF. The CDR3 DNA is TGTGCCAGCAGTTCCACACGGACTAGCGGGAAATACGAGCAGTACTTC.

The J gene is TRBJ2-7, the V gene TRBV15, with TRBD1 matching over 7 bases. V dropped 1 base and J dropped 2; count of bases not matched to a gene: 5. CDR3 size: 15 residues. Per the germline V gene, CDR1 is LNHNV and CDR2 is YYDKDF (reference sequence). The CDR3 DNA follows: TGTGCCACCAGCAGAGCCCTCCAGGGGGCCTACGAGCAGTACTTC. Amino acid sequence: CATSRALQGAYEQYF.

This CDR3 reads CASSGGQYTGELFF. CDR3 DNA: TGTGCCAGCAGTGGGGGACAGTACACCGGGGAGCTGTTTTTT. The chain has TRBV6-6 and TRBJ2-2; TRBD1 agrees at 7 bases. The trim removed 5 bases at V and 3 bases at J, leaving 3 bases unmatched. This CDR3 contains 14 residues. Germline lookup yields CDR1 MNHNY and CDR2 SVGAGI (reference sequence).

This clone appeared once. This chain uses TRBV10-3 with TRBJ2-3; the D is unclear. The V end was cut by 6 bases, the J end by 0 bases, with 10 bases between. The germline gives CDR1 ENHRY, CDR2 SYGVKD. The CDR3 consists of 14 residues. The CDR3 DNA reads as TGTGCCATCAGATCCCCCGGGAGCACAGATACGCAGTATTTT. This translates into CAIRSPGSTDTQYF.

This chain uses TRBV13 with TRBJ2-5; D is perhaps TRBD2 (6 bases). Trimming took 5 bases from V and 3 from J, leaving 22 bases between them. There are 17 residues in the CDR3. Germline values: CDR1 PRHDT, CDR2 FYEKMQ (reference sequence). The DNA of the CDR3 is TGTGCCAGCAGCCCCAGAGGAAGGACCCCGGGGGAAGAGACCCAGTACTTC. Protein sequence: CASSPRGRTPGEETQYF.

The chain uses TRBV13 and TRBJ2-5; TRBD2 agrees at 12 bases. This CDR3 comprises 16 residues. The V and J ends lost 5 bases and 6 bases, in that order; junction bases with no gene match: 10. Germline CDR1 is PRHDT and CDR2 is FYEKMQ (reference sequence). DNA of the CDR3: TGTGCCAGCAGCCCACAGACTAGCGGGGGTTTGAAGACCCAGTACTTC. Protein: CASSPQTSGGLKTQYF. The full variable domain, rest sourced from reference TRBV13 and TRBJ2-5, is AAGVIQSPRHLIKEKRETATLKCYPIPRHDTVYWYQQGPGQDPQFLISFYEKMQSDKGSIPDRFSAQQFSDYHSELNMSSLELGDSALYFCASSPQTSGGLKTQYFGPGTRLLVL.

This rearrangement joins TRBV11-3 to TRBJ2-5; 11 nucleotides agree with TRBD1. Germline V gives CDR1 SGHNT, CDR2 YENEEA. V was pared by 2 bases and J by 5 bases, with 13 bases of the junction left unmatched. The CDR3 sequence is 18 residues long. The CDR3 sequence is CASSLPRDRGASKETQYF. The CDR3 nucleotides read TGTGCCAGCAGCTTACCCCGGGACAGGGGGGCGTCAAAGGAGACCCAGTACTTC. The full variable domain, in which reference TRBV11-3 and TRBJ2-5 provide the parts outside the CDR3, is EAGVVQSPRYKIIEKKQPVAFWCNPISGHNTLYWYLQNLGQGPELLIRYENEEAVDDSQLPKDRFSAERLKGVDSTLKIQPAELGDSAVYLCASSLPRDRGASKETQYFGPGTRLLVL.

This chain uses TRBV6-1 with TRBJ1-5; D is perhaps TRBD1 (6 bases). Germline lookup yields CDR1 MNHNS and CDR2 SASEGT. CDR3 length: 14 residues. The V and J ends lost 8 bases and 8 bases respectively, with 19 bases between them. This CDR3 reads CASAKAGAMEPQHF. CDR3 coding DNA: TGTGCCAGCGCAAAGGCAGGGGCGATGGAGCCCCAGCATTTT.

The V gene is TRBV5-1, the J gene TRBJ2-3, with 9 bases aligning to TRBD2. Trimming cost V 0 bases and J 6 bases; bases outside gene matches: 5. The V gene's germline CDR1 is SGHRS and CDR2 YFSETQ. This CDR3 spans 15 amino acids. CDR3 protein: CASSLGLAVGDTQYF. The CDR3 coding sequence is TGCGCCAGCAGCTTGGGACTAGCGGTGGGGGATACGCAGTATTTT.

The chain combines TRBV6-1 with TRBJ1-6, with TRBD1 matching 7 bases. The CDR3 length is 16 residues. CDR1 MNHNS and CDR2 SASEGT come from the germline V gene. V trimming: 4 bases; J trimming: 6 bases; junction bases outside the gene matches: 9. This chain's CDR3 is CASSASGQVPNSPLHF. CDR3 bases: TGTGCCAGCAGTGCCTCCGGACAGGTTCCTAATTCACCCCTCCACTTT.

V usage is TRBV12-5 and J usage is TRBJ2-1; TRBD1 aligns across 7 bases. The J segment lost 7 bases and the V segment lost 1 base, leaving 7 bases of the junction unmatched. Germline CDR1 is LGHNT and CDR2 is FRNRAP. CDR3 size: 15 residues. The CDR3 loop is CASGLGQGIRNEQFF. DNA of the CDR3: TGTGCTAGTGGTTTGGGACAGGGAATTCGGAATGAGCAGTTCTTC.

This sequence joins TRBV5-1 and TRBJ2-1; TRBD2 matches at 10 bases. Trimming removed 1 base from V and 8 bases from J; junction bases left unmatched: 9. This CDR3 contains 16 residues. Germline CDR1 is SGHRS and CDR2 is YFSETQ. Here the CDR3 DNA reads TGCGCCAGCAGCTTGTTGAGCGGGAGGGCCGGGGATGAGCAGTTCTTC. Its translation: CASSLLSGRAGDEQFF.

The J gene is TRBJ2-4, the V gene TRBV5-6, with unresolved D. CDR3 length: 16 residues. Trimming left V 5 bases short and J 0 bases short, with 15 bases between. CDR1 and CDR2 (germline): SGHDT, YYEEEE. In DNA, the CDR3 is TGTGCCAGCAGAGCTGGGCCCGGAATAGCCAAAAACATTCAGTACTTC. As protein: CASRAGPGIAKNIQYF. Complete variable domain (other parts from reference TRBV5-6 and TRBJ2-4): DAGVTQSPTHLIKTRGQQVTLRCSPKSGHDTVSWYQQALGQGPQFIFQYYEEEERQRGNFPDRFSGHQFPNYSSELNVNALLLGDSALYLCASRAGPGIAKNIQYFGAGTRLSVL.

The chain joins TRBV7-3 to TRBJ1-1; TRBD1 aligns across 7 bases. Germline CDR1 SGHTA, CDR2 FQGTGA. Trimming cost V 3 bases and J 1 base; bases outside gene matches: 2. The length of the CDR3 is 14 residues. The CDR3, as DNA: TGTGCCAGCAGCTTGGGACAGAAGAACACTGAAGCTTTCTTT. Its protein product is CASSLGQKNTEAFF. The complete variable domain, with remaining parts taken from reference TRBV7-3 and TRBJ1-1, reads GAGVSQTPSNKVTEKGKYVELRCDPISGHTALYWYRQSLGQGPEFLIYFQGTGAADDSGLPNDRFFAVRPEGSVSTLKIQRTERGDSAVYLCASSLGQKNTEAFFGQGTRLTVV.

This clone was recorded once. The gene calls are TRBV5-1 and TRBJ1-1; 9 bases align to TRBD1. Trimming at V came to 4 bases and at J to 6 bases, leaving 7 bases not matched to a gene. CDR3 length: 14 residues. Germline V gene sequence: CDR1 SGHRS, CDR2 YFSETQ. The CDR3 bases are TGCGCCAGCAGCCGGACAGGGGACGTCCCTGAAGCTTTCTTT. Translation gives CASSRTGDVPEAFF.